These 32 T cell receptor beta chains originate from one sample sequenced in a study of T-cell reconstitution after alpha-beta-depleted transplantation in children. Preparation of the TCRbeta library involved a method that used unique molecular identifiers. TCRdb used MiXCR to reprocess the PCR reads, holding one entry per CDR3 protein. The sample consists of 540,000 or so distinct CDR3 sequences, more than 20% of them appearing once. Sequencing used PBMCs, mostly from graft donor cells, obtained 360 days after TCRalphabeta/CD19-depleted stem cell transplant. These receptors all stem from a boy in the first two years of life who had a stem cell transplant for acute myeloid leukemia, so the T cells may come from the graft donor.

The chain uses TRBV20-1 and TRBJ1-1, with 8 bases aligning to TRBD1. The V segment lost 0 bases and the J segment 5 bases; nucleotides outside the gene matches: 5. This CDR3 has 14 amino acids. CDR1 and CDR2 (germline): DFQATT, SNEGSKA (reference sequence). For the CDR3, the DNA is TGCAGTGCTAGAGATAGGACAGGGAGGACTGAAGCTTTCTTT. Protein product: CSARDRTGRTEAFF.

CDR3 sequence reads: CASSSTSGDEQFF. Here the CDR3 DNA reads TGTGCCAGCAGCTCGACTAGCGGCGATGAGCAGTTCTTC. J is TRBJ2-1 and V is TRBV7-8; TRBD2 matches at 9 bases. The CDR3 runs to 13 residues. V lost 4 bases to trimming and J lost 8 bases; unmatched junction nucleotides: 3. The germline V gene encodes CDR1 SGHVS and CDR2 FQNEAQ. Drawing the rest from reference TRBV7-8 and TRBJ2-1, the complete variable domain is GAGVSQSPRYKVAKRGQDVALRCDPISGHVSLFWYQQALGQGPEFLTYFQNEAQLDKSGLPSDRFFAERPEGSVSTLKIQRTQQEDSAVYLCASSSTSGDEQFFGPGTRLTVL.

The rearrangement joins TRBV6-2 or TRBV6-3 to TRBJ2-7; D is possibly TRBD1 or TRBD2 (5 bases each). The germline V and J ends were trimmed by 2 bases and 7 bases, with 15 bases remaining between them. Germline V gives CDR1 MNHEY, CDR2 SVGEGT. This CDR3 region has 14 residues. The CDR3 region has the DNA TGTGCCAGCAGTTACGGGGGACGACCGGGAGAGCAGTACTTC. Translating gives CASSYGGRPGEQYF.

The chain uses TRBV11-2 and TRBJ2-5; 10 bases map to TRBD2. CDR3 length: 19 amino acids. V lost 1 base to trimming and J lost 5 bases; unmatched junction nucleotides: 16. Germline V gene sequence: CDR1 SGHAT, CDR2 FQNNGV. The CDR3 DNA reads TGTGCCAGCAGCTTAGTAGCTAGCGGGGGAGCTAAGAGGGAGGAGACCCAGTACTTC. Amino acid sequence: CASSLVASGGAKREETQYF.

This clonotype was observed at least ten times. In DNA form, the CDR3 reads TGTGCCAGCACCCTTGGGGCCAGGGGGCGAGGAGAAGCTTTCTTT. Translated, it gives CASTLGARGRGEAFF. This chain joins TRBV7-2 and TRBJ1-1, with 8 positions matching TRBD1. J was trimmed by 8 bases and V by 7 bases; bases with no gene match: 15. The CDR3 sequence is 15 residues long. Germline V lookup: CDR1 SGHTA, CDR2 FQGNSA.

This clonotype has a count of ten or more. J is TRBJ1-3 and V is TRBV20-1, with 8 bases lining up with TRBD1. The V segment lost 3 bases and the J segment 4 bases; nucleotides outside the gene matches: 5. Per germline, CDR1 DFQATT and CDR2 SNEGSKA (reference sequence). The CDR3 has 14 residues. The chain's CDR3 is CSASQDRAGNTIYF. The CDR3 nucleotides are TGCAGTGCTAGCCAGGACAGGGCCGGAAACACCATATATTTT.

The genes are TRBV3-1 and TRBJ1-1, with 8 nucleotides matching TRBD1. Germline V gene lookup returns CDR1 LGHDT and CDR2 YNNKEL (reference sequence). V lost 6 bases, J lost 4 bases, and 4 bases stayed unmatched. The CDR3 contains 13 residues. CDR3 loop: CASRQGVGTEAFF. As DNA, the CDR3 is TGTGCCAGCAGACAGGGGGTAGGCACTGAAGCTTTCTTT.

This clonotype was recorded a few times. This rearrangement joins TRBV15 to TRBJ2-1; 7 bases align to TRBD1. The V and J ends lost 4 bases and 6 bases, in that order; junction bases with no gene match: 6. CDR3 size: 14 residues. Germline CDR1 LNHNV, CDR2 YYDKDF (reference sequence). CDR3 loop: CATSTRQGFNEQFF. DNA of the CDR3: TGTGCCACCAGCACCCGACAGGGTTTCAATGAGCAGTTCTTC.

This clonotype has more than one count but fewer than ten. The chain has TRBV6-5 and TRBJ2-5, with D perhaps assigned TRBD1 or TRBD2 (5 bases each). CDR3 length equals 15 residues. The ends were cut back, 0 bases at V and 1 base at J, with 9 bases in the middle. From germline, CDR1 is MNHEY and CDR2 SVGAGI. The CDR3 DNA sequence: TGTGCCAGCAGTTACTCCGGGACCATCCAAGAGACCCAGTACTTC. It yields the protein CASSYSGTIQETQYF.

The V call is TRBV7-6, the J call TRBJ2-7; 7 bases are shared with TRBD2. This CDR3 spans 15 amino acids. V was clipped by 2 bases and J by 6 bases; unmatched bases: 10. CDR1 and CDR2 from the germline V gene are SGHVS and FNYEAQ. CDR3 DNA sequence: TGTGCCAGCAGCTTACCCGGGGGGACGTCCCGCGAGCAGTACTTC. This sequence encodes CASSLPGGTSREQYF.

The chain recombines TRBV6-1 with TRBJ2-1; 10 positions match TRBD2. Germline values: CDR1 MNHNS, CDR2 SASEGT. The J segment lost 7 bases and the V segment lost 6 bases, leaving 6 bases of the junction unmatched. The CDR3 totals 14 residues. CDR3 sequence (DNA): TGTGCCAGCAGCGGACTAGCGGCCGCGAATGAGCAGTTCTTC. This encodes CASSGLAAANEQFF.

CDR3 in amino acids: CSARARTSGGAPADTQYF. The CDR3 bases are TGCAGTGCTAGAGCCAGGACTAGCGGGGGGGCCCCGGCAGATACGCAGTATTTT. The gene calls are TRBV20-1 and TRBJ2-3, with 15 positions matching TRBD2. The germline CDR1 and CDR2 sequences are DFQATT and SNEGSKA (reference sequence). CDR3 size: 18 residues. J was trimmed by 4 bases and V by 1 base; bases with no gene match: 9.

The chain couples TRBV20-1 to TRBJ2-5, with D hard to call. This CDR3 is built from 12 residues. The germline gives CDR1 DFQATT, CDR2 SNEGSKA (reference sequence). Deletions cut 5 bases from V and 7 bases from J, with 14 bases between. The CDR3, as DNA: TGCAGTGCTCCAACCCTAGAGGCGACCCAGTACTTC. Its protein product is CSAPTLEATQYF.

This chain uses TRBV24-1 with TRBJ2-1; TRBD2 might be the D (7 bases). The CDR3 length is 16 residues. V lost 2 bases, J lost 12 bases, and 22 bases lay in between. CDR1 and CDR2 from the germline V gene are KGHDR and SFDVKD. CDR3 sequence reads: CATSDYTGFGGGGQFF. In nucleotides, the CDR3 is TGTGCCACCAGTGATTACACCGGGTTCGGGGGAGGGGGGCAGTTCTTC.

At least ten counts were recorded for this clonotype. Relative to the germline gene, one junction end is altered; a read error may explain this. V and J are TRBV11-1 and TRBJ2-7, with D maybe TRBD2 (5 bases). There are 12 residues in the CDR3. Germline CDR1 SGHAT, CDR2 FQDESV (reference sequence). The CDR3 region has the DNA TGTGCCAGCAGCGTAGCGTCCTACGAGCAGTACTTC. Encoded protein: CASSVASYEQYF.

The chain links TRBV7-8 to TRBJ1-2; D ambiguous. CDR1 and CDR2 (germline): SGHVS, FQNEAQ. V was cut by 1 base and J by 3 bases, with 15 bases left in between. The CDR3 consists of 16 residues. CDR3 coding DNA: TGTGCCAGCAGCTTAGGAGGAGTCCAGCTCCACTATGGCTACACCTTC. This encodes CASSLGGVQLHYGYTF.

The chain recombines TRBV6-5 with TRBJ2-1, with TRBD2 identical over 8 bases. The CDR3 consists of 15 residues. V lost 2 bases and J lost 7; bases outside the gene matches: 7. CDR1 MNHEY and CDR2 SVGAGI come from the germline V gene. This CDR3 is CASSYTGGADNEQFF. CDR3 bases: TGTGCCAGCAGTTACACGGGGGGGGCGGATAATGAGCAGTTCTTC.

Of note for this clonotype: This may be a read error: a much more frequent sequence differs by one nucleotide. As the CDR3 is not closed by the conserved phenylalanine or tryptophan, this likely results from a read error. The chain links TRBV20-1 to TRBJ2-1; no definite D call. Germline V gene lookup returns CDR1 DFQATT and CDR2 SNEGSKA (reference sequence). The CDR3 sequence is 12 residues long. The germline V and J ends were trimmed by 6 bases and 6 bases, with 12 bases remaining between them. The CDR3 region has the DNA TGCAGTGCAGAGTTAAGCCCCAATGAGCAGTTCTCC. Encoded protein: CSAELSPNEQFS.

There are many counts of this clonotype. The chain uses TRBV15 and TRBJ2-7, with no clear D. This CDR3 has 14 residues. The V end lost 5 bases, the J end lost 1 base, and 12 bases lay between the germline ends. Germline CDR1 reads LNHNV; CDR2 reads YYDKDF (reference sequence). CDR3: CATSLHLGSYEQYV. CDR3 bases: TGTGCCACCAGCCTCCACCTCGGGTCCTACGAGCAGTACGTC.

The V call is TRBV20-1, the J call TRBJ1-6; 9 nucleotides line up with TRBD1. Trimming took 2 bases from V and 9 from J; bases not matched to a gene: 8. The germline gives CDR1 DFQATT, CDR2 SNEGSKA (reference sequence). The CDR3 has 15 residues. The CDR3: CSARKRDRVVSPLHF. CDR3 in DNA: TGCAGTGCTAGAAAGAGGGACAGGGTGGTTTCACCCCTCCACTTT.

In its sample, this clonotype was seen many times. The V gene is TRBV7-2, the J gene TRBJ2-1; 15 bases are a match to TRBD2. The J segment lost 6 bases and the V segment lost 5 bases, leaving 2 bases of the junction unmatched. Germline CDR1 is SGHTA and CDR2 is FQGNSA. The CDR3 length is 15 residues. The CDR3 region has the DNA TGTGCCAGCAGCCCGGGACTAGCGGGGGGCAATGAGCAGTTCTTC. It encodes CASSPGLAGGNEQFF.

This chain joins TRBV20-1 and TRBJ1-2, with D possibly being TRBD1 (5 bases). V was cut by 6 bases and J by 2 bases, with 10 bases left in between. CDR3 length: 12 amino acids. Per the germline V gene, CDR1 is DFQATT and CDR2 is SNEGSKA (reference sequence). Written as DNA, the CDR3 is TGCAGTGCGCACCAGGGAAACTATGGCTACACCTTC. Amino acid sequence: CSAHQGNYGYTF.

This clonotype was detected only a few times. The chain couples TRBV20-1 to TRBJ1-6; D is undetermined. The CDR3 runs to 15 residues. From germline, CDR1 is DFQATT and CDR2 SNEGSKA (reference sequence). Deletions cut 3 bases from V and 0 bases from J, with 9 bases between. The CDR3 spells CSARGESSYNSPLHF. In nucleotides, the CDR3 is TGCAGTGCTAGGGGAGAGAGCTCCTATAATTCACCCCTCCACTTT.

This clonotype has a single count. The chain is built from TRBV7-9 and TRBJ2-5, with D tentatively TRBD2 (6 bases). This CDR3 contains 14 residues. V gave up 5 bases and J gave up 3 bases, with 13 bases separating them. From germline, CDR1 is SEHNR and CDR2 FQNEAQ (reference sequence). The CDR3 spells CASSPPGVEETQYF. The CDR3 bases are TGTGCCAGCAGCCCTCCGGGGGTCGAAGAGACCCAGTACTTC.

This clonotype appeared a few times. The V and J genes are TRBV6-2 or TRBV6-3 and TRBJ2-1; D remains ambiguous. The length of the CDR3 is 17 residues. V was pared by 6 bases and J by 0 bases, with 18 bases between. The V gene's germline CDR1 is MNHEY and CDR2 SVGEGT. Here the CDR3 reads CASSSPLAESSYNEQFF. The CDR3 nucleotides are TGTGCCAGCAGCTCCCCTCTCGCGGAGAGCTCCTACAATGAGCAGTTCTTC.

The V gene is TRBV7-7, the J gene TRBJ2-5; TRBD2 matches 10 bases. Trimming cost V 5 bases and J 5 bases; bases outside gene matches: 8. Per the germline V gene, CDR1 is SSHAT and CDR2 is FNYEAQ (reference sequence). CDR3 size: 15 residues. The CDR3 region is CASSLTSGKSETQYF. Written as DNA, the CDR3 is TGTGCCAGCAGCCTCACTAGCGGGAAGTCTGAGACCCAGTACTTC.

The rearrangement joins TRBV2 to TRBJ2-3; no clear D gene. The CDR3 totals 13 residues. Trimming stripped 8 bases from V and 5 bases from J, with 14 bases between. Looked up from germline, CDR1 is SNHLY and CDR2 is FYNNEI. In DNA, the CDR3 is TGTGCCAGCCTAGACTCTCCGCTAGATACGCAGTATTTT. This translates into CASLDSPLDTQYF. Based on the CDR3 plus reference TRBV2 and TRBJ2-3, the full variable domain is EPEVTQTPSHQVTQMGQEVILRCVPISNHLYFYWYRQILGQKVEFLVSFYNNEISEKSEIFDDQFSVERPDGSNFTLKIRSTKLEDSAMYFCASLDSPLDTQYFGPGTRLTVL.

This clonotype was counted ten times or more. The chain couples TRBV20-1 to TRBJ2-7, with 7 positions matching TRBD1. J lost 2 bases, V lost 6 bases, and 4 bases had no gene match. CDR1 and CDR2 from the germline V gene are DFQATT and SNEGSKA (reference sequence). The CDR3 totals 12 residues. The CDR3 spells CSAWDRAYEQYV. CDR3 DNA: TGCAGTGCATGGGACAGAGCCTACGAGCAGTACGTC.

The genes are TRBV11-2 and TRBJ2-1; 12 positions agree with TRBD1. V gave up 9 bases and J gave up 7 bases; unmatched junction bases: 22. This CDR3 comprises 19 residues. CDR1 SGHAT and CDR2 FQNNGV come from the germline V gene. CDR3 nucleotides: TGTGCCAGTCCTGCCTCGGGACAGGGGGCGCTGGCCAAAGGTAATGAGCAGTTCTTC. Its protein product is CASPASGQGALAKGNEQFF.

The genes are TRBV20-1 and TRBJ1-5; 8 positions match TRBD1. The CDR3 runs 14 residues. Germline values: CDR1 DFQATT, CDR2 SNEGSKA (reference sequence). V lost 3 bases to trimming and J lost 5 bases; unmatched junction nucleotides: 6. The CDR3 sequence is CSARGRQGHQPQHF. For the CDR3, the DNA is TGCAGTGCTAGGGGGAGACAGGGGCATCAGCCCCAGCATTTT.

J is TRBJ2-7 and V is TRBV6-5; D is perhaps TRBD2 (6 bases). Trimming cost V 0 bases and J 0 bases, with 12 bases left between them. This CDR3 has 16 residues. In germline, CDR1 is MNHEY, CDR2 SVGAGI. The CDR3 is CASSYSFAGPSYEQYF. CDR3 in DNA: TGTGCCAGCAGTTACTCGTTTGCGGGGCCCTCCTACGAGCAGTACTTC.

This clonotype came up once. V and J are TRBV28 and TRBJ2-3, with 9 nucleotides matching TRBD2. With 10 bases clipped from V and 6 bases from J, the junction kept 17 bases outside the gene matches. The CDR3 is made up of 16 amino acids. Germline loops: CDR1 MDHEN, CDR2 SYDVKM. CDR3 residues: CATEPGLAPRRDTQYF. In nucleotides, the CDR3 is TGTGCCACCGAACCGGGACTAGCTCCTCGGAGGGATACGCAGTATTTT.